These 12 T cell receptor beta chains came from one sample sequenced in a study of blood T cell repertoires in COVID-19. This table comes from immunoSEQ multiplex PCR, and its TCRdb copy is limited to in-frame clones, with some not included. The table has about 170,000 clones, approximately 85% seen once. The sample comprised peripheral blood. The source of these receptors is an elderly man with COVID-19, enrolled during active disease.

This clone was counted once. V and J are TRBV2 and TRBJ1-1; D possibly corresponds to TRBD1 (5 bases). In germline, CDR1 is SNHLY, CDR2 FYNNEI. The CDR3 is made up of 12 amino acids. The ends were cut back, 4 bases at V and 9 bases at J, with 12 bases in the middle. CDR3 sequence: CASSVGALKAFF. The CDR3 DNA sequence: TGTGCCAGCAGTGTAGGGGCGCTTAAAGCTTTCTTT.

This clone appeared a few times. V is TRBV6-5 and J is TRBJ1-5, with TRBD1 matching over 7 bases. Germline V gene data show CDR1 as MNHEY and CDR2 as SVGAGI. V was pared by 5 bases and J by 3 bases, with 4 bases of the junction left unmatched. CDR3 length equals 14 residues. Here the CDR3 DNA reads TGTGCCAGCAGTAAGGACAGGCTCAATCAGCCCCAGCATTTT. It specifies CASSKDRLNQPQHF.

The gene calls are TRBV5-1 and TRBJ2-5; 8 nucleotides match TRBD1. Germline V gene data show CDR1 as SGHRS and CDR2 as YFSETQ. This CDR3 spans 15 amino acids. The V segment lost 1 base and the J segment 4 bases; nucleotides outside the gene matches: 6. CDR3 in amino acids: CASSLQGAEIETQYF. DNA for the CDR3: TGCGCCAGCAGCTTGCAGGGGGCAGAGATAGAGACCCAGTACTTC.

This chain uses TRBV18 with TRBJ1-1; 9 nucleotides align to TRBD1. Germline values: CDR1 KGHSH, CDR2 LQKENI. The ends lost 4 bases at V and 5 bases at J; junction bases unmatched: 5. The CDR3 length is 14 residues. The CDR3: CASSLLQGATEAFF. CDR3 DNA sequence: TGTGCCAGCTCACTCCTACAGGGGGCGACTGAAGCTTTCTTT.

The V call is TRBV27, the J call TRBJ2-7; possibly TRBD1 for D (5 bases). Looked up from germline, CDR1 is MNHEY and CDR2 is SMNVEV (reference sequence). The CDR3 spans 14 residues. The V gene lost 1 base and the J gene lost 3 bases, with 10 bases spanning the gap. The CDR3 spells CASSLLYQGYEQYF. The CDR3 nucleotides read TGTGCCAGCAGTTTATTATACCAGGGCTACGAGCAGTACTTC.

J is TRBJ2-5 and V is TRBV27, with TRBD1 matching over 10 bases. CDR1 and CDR2 (germline): MNHEY, SMNVEV (reference sequence). Trimming took 4 bases from V and 2 from J; bases not matched to a gene: 7. The CDR3 is 16 amino acids. CDR3 bases: TGTGCCAGCAGTTCCAGGACAGGGGGGAGTCAAGAGACCCAGTACTTC. This codes for CASSSRTGGSQETQYF.

The CDR3 here is CASTRTGLDEQYF. DNA of the CDR3: TGTGCCAGCACCCGAACAGGCTTAGACGAGCAGTACTTC. The genes are TRBV28 and TRBJ2-7, with a tentative D call TRBD1 (5 bases). From germline, CDR1 is MDHEN and CDR2 SYDVKM. CDR3 length: 13 residues. V was cut by 7 bases and J by 5 bases, with 15 bases left in between.

This clone was detected only once. The V and J genes are TRBV5-4 and TRBJ1-2, with no clear D. The CDR3 has 14 residues. Germline V gives CDR1 SGHNT, CDR2 YYREEE (reference sequence). Trimming stripped 2 bases from V and 0 bases from J, with 8 bases between. As DNA, the CDR3 is TGTGCCAGCAGCTTAAGAACAGCTAACTATGGCTACACCTTC. Its translation is CASSLRTANYGYTF.

The chain recombines TRBV7-2 with TRBJ2-5, with a weak D call TRBD2 (5 bases). Germline assignment: CDR1 SGHTA and CDR2 FQGNSA. The CDR3 has 14 amino acids. The V gene lost 5 bases and the J gene lost 4 bases, with 14 bases spanning the gap. CDR3 amino acids: CASSLTRVAETQYF. The CDR3 bases are TGTGCCAGCAGCCTGACGAGGGTTGCAGAGACCCAGTACTTC. The full variable domain, with the rest looked up from reference TRBV7-2 and TRBJ2-5, is GAGVSQSPSNKVTEKGKDVELRCDPISGHTALYWYRQSLGQGLEFLIYFQGNSAPDKSGLPSDRFSAERTGGSVSTLTIQRTQQEDSAVYLCASSLTRVAETQYFGPGTRLLVL.

The chain carries TRBV2 and TRBJ2-5; 9 bases fit TRBD1. J was trimmed by 4 bases and V by 6 bases; bases with no gene match: 0. This CDR3 has 12 residues. Germline CDR1 reads SNHLY; CDR2 reads FYNNEI. The CDR3 sequence: CASRGQGETQYF. The CDR3 coding sequence is TGTGCCAGCAGGGGACAGGGAGAGACCCAGTACTTC.

V is TRBV3-1 (or the pseudogene TRBV3-2) and J is TRBJ2-1, with 9 bases matching TRBD2. The CDR3 sequence is 15 residues long. Germline CDR1 reads LGHDT; CDR2 reads YNNKEL (reference sequence). V shed 1 base, J shed 9 bases, and the junction held 7 bases outside the gene matches. The CDR3 sequence: CASSQGLLAGAEQFF. In DNA, the CDR3 is TGTGCCAGCAGCCAAGGATTACTAGCGGGCGCTGAGCAGTTCTTC.

The chain uses TRBV15 and TRBJ1-4; possible D gene TRBD1, 6 bases. CDR3 length: 15 residues. V lost 3 bases, J lost 0 bases, and 8 bases lay in between. The germline V gene encodes CDR1 LNHNV and CDR2 YYDKDF (reference sequence). Here the CDR3 DNA reads TGTGCCACCAGCAGCCCAGGGGCAACTAATGAAAAACTGTTTTTT. Its protein is CATSSPGATNEKLFF.